Reported below is one T cell receptor (beta chain). The sample belongs to a study of Ad26.COV2.S vaccination and SARS-CoV-2 variants. Regarding treatment: about 20 received Ad26.COV2.S at low or high dose, single or two shots; several received placebo; per-sample allocation not given. Day 63 following the first vaccine or placebo injection was when the samples were taken. In germline, CDR1 is SGHVS, CDR2 FQNEAQ. The CDR3 sequence is 13 residues long. Trimming removed 1 base from V and 9 bases from J; junction bases left unmatched: 4. Sequenced by immunoSEQ multiplex PCR; TCRdb stores in-frame clones only, minus some. Of about 350,000 clones detected, approximately 84% appear once; the ten largest clones hold approximately 3.5%.

The sample consisted of peripheral blood, taken in a trial of Ad26.COV2.S vaccine versus placebo. V is TRBV7-8 and J is TRBJ1-1, with 8 bases aligning to TRBD1. The source is a person between 18 and 60 years old who received the Ad26.COV2.S COVID-19 vaccine or a placebo. The CDR3 DNA is TGTGCCAGCAGCTTAGATCAGGGGGCCAAAGCTTTCTTT. Translated, it gives CASSLDQGAKAFF.